A single sample gave rise to the 2 T cell receptor beta chains below, sequenced in a study of PD-L1 blockade in urothelial cancer. Sequencing was performed with immunoSEQ multiplex PCR; in TCRdb, only in-frame clones are kept and a portion is missing. Seen here are under 55,000 clones, about 87% observed once, and the top ten hold about 6%. Sequenced here: PBMCs, sampled around atezolizumab (anti-PD-L1) treatment. These receptors came from a man between 35 and 55 years old with urothelial cancer.

This chain connects TRBV19 to TRBJ2-1; the D is unclear. Between the trimmed V and J ends, which lost 0 bases and 9 bases, there was a span of 12 bases. The germline V gene encodes CDR1 LNHDA and CDR2 SQIVND (reference sequence). This CDR3 is built from 14 residues. The CDR3 here is CASSIDQSVSEQFF. The CDR3 DNA reads TGTGCCAGTAGTATAGATCAGTCCGTAAGTGAGCAGTTCTTC.

The rearrangement links TRBV11-2 to TRBJ2-7; D perhaps matches TRBD2 (5 bases). The CDR3 has 14 residues. Trimming left V 6 bases short and J 4 bases short, with 16 bases between. CDR1 is SGHAT and CDR2 is FQNNGV in the germline V gene. CDR3 DNA: TGTGCCAGCAGTTCCCCCGGACTTCGGTACGAGCAGTACTTC. Protein: CASSSPGLRYEQYF.